This TCR beta chain originates from a study of OX40 agonist ivuxolimab in advanced cancers. Background on the study: Ivuxolimab is a fully human IgG2 antibody that activates OX40 (CD134). People in dose escalation had one of these cancers: hepatocellular carcinoma, melanoma, renal cell or head and neck cancer. Anti-PD-1, anti-PD-L1 or anti-CTLA-4 therapy given earlier was allowed, and over 35% had some. Study observations and caveats: Which antigen the expanded peripheral T cells recognized is unknown.

Libraries were prepared by immunoSEQ multiplex PCR; TCRdb keeps only in-frame clonotypes and omits some of them. The sample has about 3,500 clones; over 70% are singletons. This CDR3 has 16 residues. Trimming took off 1 base at V and 0 bases at J, with 10 bases between the two ends. Germline loops: CDR1 SEHNR, CDR2 FQNEAQ (reference sequence). Worth noting for this clone: Antigen unknown.

This rearrangement joins TRBV7-9 to TRBJ2-4; no definite D call. The receptor's source is an adult with an advanced solid tumor such as melanoma, head and neck, liver or kidney cancer. The sample here was CD4+ or CD8+ T cells sorted from blood, taken in a trial of the OX40 agonist ivuxolimab. The CDR3 protein is CASSLGPVLAKNIQYF. The CDR3, as DNA: TGTGCCAGCAGCTTAGGTCCGGTGCTAGCCAAAAACATTCAGTACTTC.